A single sample gave rise to the 22 T cell receptor beta chains below, sequenced in a study of response to subunit inactivated influenza vaccine. TCRdb redid the calling of the RT-PCR reads with MiXCR, one entry per CDR3 protein. Of 650,000 to 700,000 distinct CDR3 sequences in the sample, about 15% are singletons; the top ten hold 11%. The specimen was PBMCs from blood, collected about 13 days after vaccination. These receptors came from a man aged 50-59 years who received an inactivated influenza vaccine.

This chain uses TRBV12-3 or TRBV12-4 with TRBJ2-7; TRBD2 matches at 10 bases. The junction had 7 bases not matched to a gene; V was cut back by 8 bases and J by 0 bases. The CDR3 extends over 15 amino acids. The CDR3 bases are TGTGCCAGCCGTTCTAGCGGGGGCCGCTCCTACGAGCAGTACTTC. Encoded protein: CASRSSGGRSYEQYF.

Turning to this clonotype: One end of the junction is discordant with germline, which a read error may explain. The chain carries TRBV7-2 and TRBJ2-1, with D unclear. Looked up from germline, CDR1 is SGHTA and CDR2 is FQGNSA. The CDR3 consists of 16 residues. This chain's CDR3 is CASSLATISSYIEQFF. The CDR3 DNA reads as TGTGCCAGCAGCTTAGCTACCATAAGCTCCTACATTGAGCAGTTCTTC.

V gene TRBV12-5 combines with J gene TRBJ2-2; weak D call: TRBD1 (5 bases). The germline gives CDR1 LGHNT, CDR2 FRNRAP. V was trimmed by 6 bases and J by 0 bases, leaving 11 bases between them. This CDR3 is built from 15 residues. Here the CDR3 DNA reads TGTGCTAGTGGCCCAGGGCCCGCGAACACCGGGGAGCTGTTTTTT. It codes for CASGPGPANTGELFF. The full variable domain, its missing parts supplied by reference TRBV12-5 and TRBJ2-2, is DARVTQTPRHKVTEMGQEVTMRCQPILGHNTVFWYRQTMMQGLELLAYFRNRAPLDDSGMPKDRFSAEMPDATLATLKIQPSEPRDSAVYFCASGPGPANTGELFFGEGSRLTVL.

In this sample, this clonotype turned up many times. The J gene is TRBJ2-7, the V gene TRBV28; D possibly uses TRBD1 or TRBD2 (5 bases each). Trimming removed 3 bases at V and 3 bases at J, with 18 bases between. Germline CDR1 reads MDHEN; CDR2 reads SYDVKM. This CDR3 comprises 16 residues. The CDR3 loop is CASSFPTPRDLYEQYF. The DNA of the CDR3 is TGTGCCAGCAGTTTTCCTACACCTCGGGACCTCTACGAGCAGTACTTC.

This rearrangement joins TRBV7-9 to TRBJ1-6; D is ambiguous. The V end was cut by 5 bases, the J end by 7 bases, with 9 bases between. The CDR3 spans 13 residues. Per the germline V gene, CDR1 is SEHNR and CDR2 is FQNEAQ (reference sequence). CDR3 sequence: CASSPVDNSPLHF. CDR3 coding DNA: TGTGCCAGCAGCCCCGTTGACAATTCACCCCTCCACTTT.

The rearrangement links TRBV7-2 to TRBJ1-5; 10 bases match TRBD1. This CDR3 has 15 amino acids. Germline lookup yields CDR1 SGHTA and CDR2 FQGNSA. Trimming took 4 bases from V and 7 from J; bases not matched to a gene: 7. CDR3 amino acids: CASSSVGQGWQPQHF. CDR3 nucleotides: TGTGCCAGCAGCTCAGTGGGACAGGGGTGGCAGCCCCAGCATTTT.

This clonotype has a handful of counts. This chain joins TRBV29-1 and TRBJ1-2, with D unresolved. CDR3 size: 12 residues. Looked up from germline, CDR1 is SQVTM and CDR2 is ANQGSEA. V was trimmed by 4 bases and J by 2 bases, leaving 8 bases between them. Here the CDR3 DNA reads TGCAGCGTTGCACGGGGAAACTATGGCTACACCTTC. Amino acid sequence: CSVARGNYGYTF. Full variable domain (missing parts from reference TRBV29-1 and TRBJ1-2): SAVISQKPSRDICQRGTSLTIQCQVDSQVTMMFWYRQQPGQSLTLIATANQGSEATYESGFVIDKFPISRPNLTFSTLTVSNMSPEDSSIYLCSVARGNYGYTFGSGTRLTVV.

There are a few counts of this clonotype. J is TRBJ2-5 and V is TRBV6-1; the match to TRBD2 covers 7 bases. V shed 6 bases and J 5 bases; nucleotides not matched to a gene: 6. CDR1 and CDR2 (germline): MNHNS, SASEGT. The CDR3 has 13 amino acids. CDR3 sequence reads: CASRELASETQYF. CDR3 in DNA: TGTGCCAGCAGAGAACTAGCGTCGGAGACCCAGTACTTC.

The sample holds a few counts of this clonotype. The chain employs TRBV20-1 and TRBJ2-2; D unresolved. CDR1 and CDR2 from the germline V gene are DFQATT and SNEGSKA (reference sequence). This CDR3 has 14 residues. V lost 0 bases, J lost 5 bases, and 10 bases lay in between. The CDR3 region is CSARDLTFTGELFF. CDR3 DNA sequence: TGCAGTGCTAGAGACCTCACCTTTACCGGGGAGCTGTTTTTT.

The rearrangement uses TRBV20-1 and TRBJ2-2, with D possibly matching TRBD1 (5 bases). The CDR3 sequence is 14 residues long. V lost 4 bases and J lost 2, with 11 bases in between. The V gene's germline CDR1 is DFQATT and CDR2 SNEGSKA (reference sequence). The CDR3 region is CSAKGRANTGELFF. For the CDR3, the DNA is TGCAGTGCTAAGGGCAGGGCTAACACCGGGGAGCTGTTTTTT.

This clonotype was detected ten times or more. The chain recombines TRBV29-1 with TRBJ2-7, with D hard to call. V dropped 4 bases and J dropped 0 bases, with 13 bases sitting between them. Germline V gene data show CDR1 as SQVTM and CDR2 as ANQGSEA. This CDR3 has 14 residues. CDR3 sequence: CSVVEKTISYEQYF. The DNA of the CDR3 is TGCAGCGTTGTGGAAAAAACAATCTCCTACGAGCAGTACTTC.

This clonotype showed up many times. The chain recombines TRBV4-1 with TRBJ1-2; D is unclear. The V gene lost 1 base and the J gene lost 5 bases, with 17 bases spanning the gap. The CDR3 loop spans 16 amino acids. CDR1 MGHRA and CDR2 YSYEKL come from the germline V gene. The CDR3 DNA reads TGCGCCAGCAGCCAAGGCCCCAACGCCCGACTTTATGGCTACACCTTC. It is translated as CASSQGPNARLYGYTF.

The CDR3 reads CASRTLGELFF. DNA of the CDR3: TGTGCCAGCCGGACGCTAGGGGAGCTGTTTTTT. This rearrangement joins TRBV25-1 to TRBJ2-2; D is unclear. Between the trimmed V and J ends, which lost 8 bases and 8 bases, there was a span of 9 bases. The CDR3 is 11 amino acids. CDR1 is MGHDK, CDR2 SYGVNS, per germline.

The sample holds a few counts of this clonotype. The V call is TRBV30, the J call TRBJ1-3; unclear D gene. The V end lost 2 bases, the J end lost 0 bases, and 8 bases lay between the germline ends. The CDR3 consists of 14 residues. Germline loops: CDR1 GTSNPN, CDR2 SVGIG (reference sequence). The DNA of the CDR3 is TGTGCCTGGAGTAATTGGGACTCTGGAAACACCATATATTTT. Its translation: CAWSNWDSGNTIYF.

This clonotype was recorded many times. The chain combines TRBV6-5 with TRBJ1-5; D is unresolved. Trimming cost V 0 bases and J 4 bases, with 7 bases left between them. The CDR3 consists of 14 residues. Germline CDR1 reads MNHEY; CDR2 reads SVGAGI. The CDR3 is CASSYSAGNQPQHF. CDR3 coding DNA: TGTGCCAGCAGTTACTCGGCTGGAAATCAGCCCCAGCATTTT.

The table lists this clonotype with a few counts. The chain employs TRBV12-3 or TRBV12-4 and TRBJ2-3, with D perhaps TRBD1 (6 bases). Trimming stripped 5 bases from V and 0 bases from J, with 9 bases between. The CDR3 consists of 14 residues. The CDR3 coding sequence is TGTGCCAGCAGTCAACAGGGTAGCACAGATACGCAGTATTTT. This codes for CASSQQGSTDTQYF.

V and J are TRBV6-2 or TRBV6-3 and TRBJ1-1; a possible D gene is TRBD1 (6 bases). CDR3 size: 14 residues. Germline V gene sequence: CDR1 MNHEY, CDR2 SVGEGT. Trimming removed 7 bases from V and 0 bases from J, with 12 bases in between. CDR3 nucleotides: TGTGCCAGCACCGGACAGATCATGAACACTGAAGCTTTCTTT. This encodes CASTGQIMNTEAFF.

V is TRBV3-1 and J is TRBJ2-5; TRBD1 might be the D (5 bases). V was clipped by 5 bases and J by 4 bases, with 23 bases between them. The CDR3 runs to 17 residues. The germline CDR1 and CDR2 sequences are LGHDT and YNNKEL (reference sequence). The CDR3 sequence: CASSRYPKGQRGETQYF. In nucleotides, the CDR3 is TGTGCCAGCAGCAGATATCCCAAGGGCCAAAGGGGAGAGACCCAGTACTTC.

The J gene is TRBJ2-3, the V gene TRBV18; TRBD2 aligns across 8 bases. This CDR3 has 17 residues. The ends lost 0 bases at V and 0 bases at J; junction bases unmatched: 5. From germline, CDR1 is KGHSH and CDR2 LQKENI. The CDR3 loop is CASSPPIAGPSTDTQYF. The CDR3 region has the DNA TGTGCCAGCTCACCACCGATAGCGGGACCGAGCACAGATACGCAGTATTTT. Variable domain in full (rest from reference TRBV18 and TRBJ2-3): NAGVMQNPRHLVRRRGQEARLRCSPMKGHSHVYWYRQLPEEGLKFMVYLQKENIIDESGMPKERFSAEFPKEGPSILRIQQVVRGDSAAYFCASSPPIAGPSTDTQYFGPGTRLTVL.

This rearrangement joins TRBV21-1 to TRBJ1-1; no check of the table's D call, TRBD1, against the DNA was made. TRBV21-1 is a pseudogene segment. The CDR3 is made up of 11 amino acids. The CDR3 region has the DNA TGTGCCAGCAGCAATACCCCGGGAGCTTTCTTT. As protein: CASSNTPGAFF.

The chain joins TRBV12-3 or TRBV12-4 to TRBJ1-2; TRBD1 aligns across 10 bases. The CDR3 consists of 16 residues. J lost 4 bases, V lost 7 bases, and 12 bases had no gene match. For the CDR3, the DNA is TGTGCCAGCACCCGCCTGGGACAGGGGATAAGCTATGGCTACACCTTC. Amino acid sequence: CASTRLGQGISYGYTF.

For this clonotype: Relative to the germline gene, one junction end is altered; a read error may explain this. The chain recombines TRBV20-1 with TRBJ2-1, with 9 nucleotides matching TRBD2. The CDR3 extends over 17 amino acids. Germline assignment: CDR1 DFQATT and CDR2 SNEGSKA (reference sequence). The CDR3 bases are TGCTGTGCTAGAGATCCGGGAGCGGGGGGCTCCTACAATGAGCAGTTCTTC. Protein product: CCARDPGAGGSYNEQFF.